The source of this T cell receptor (beta chain) is a study of metastatic and nonmetastatic thyroid tumors. Background on the study: Thyroid patients, malignant and benign, had repertoires compared across blood and tumor or nodule tissue. Study-wide findings and caveats: Compared with benign nodules, malignant thyroid tumors were reported to have significantly higher TCR beta diversity in both blood and tumor.

In the original analysis: Clinicopathological groups supplied CDR3 differences that were used to build a distant-metastasis classifier for papillary thyroid cancer. TCRdb ran MiXCR on the PCR reads. V and J calls and clone size were set by TCRdb, not the authors. This sample has about 22,000 clones, with more than 15% found just once. This clone was counted only a few times. Its target is not known. This CDR3 comprises 16 residues. Germline assignment: CDR1 MNHNY and CDR2 SVGAGI (reference sequence). V shed 0 bases and J shed 4 bases, with 16 bases lying between them. Prior to thyroid surgery, none of the patients had received any treatment.

The clonotype was recovered from a male donor with papillary thyroid cancer or a benign thyroid nodule (not recorded which). Some clones in this sample may be carry-over from other donors' samples. The J gene is TRBJ2-7, the V gene TRBV6-6; D remains unclear. The sequencing input was adjacent normal tissue. The CDR3 region is CASSYSLLGGKYEQYF. The CDR3 coding sequence is TGTGCCAGCAGTTACTCGCTTCTCGGCGGAAAATACGAGCAGTACTTC.